Listed below are T cell receptor beta chains from one sample, sequenced in a study of long-term antiretroviral therapy in people with HIV. Repertoires were generated with immunoSEQ multiplex PCR, while TCRdb's copy carries only in-frame clones and drops some. The sample records tens of thousands of clones, about 90% being singletons. The sample in question was unsorted PBMCs, obtained 2.5 to 2.7 years after starting antiretroviral therapy. Receptors originate from a woman between 50 and 59 years old with HIV. Both conserved end residues are trimmed from each CDR3.

ASRLDGGVGNQPQH | TRBJ1-5 | TRBV4-1
ASSLSGETQY | TRBJ2-5 | TRBV5-4
ATAGERAPWAKNIQY | TRBJ2-4 | TRBV28
ASSYRGWGTEAF | TRBJ1-1 | TRBV6-5
ASSQAGTPGETQY | TRBJ2-5 | TRBV7-2
ASSLSGAFSYNEQF | TRBJ2-1 | TRBV5-4
ASSLGAGGYEQY | TRBJ2-7 | TRBV7-6
ASSKADTGPPCGYT | TRBJ1-2 | TRBV21-1
ASSLAGRAYGYT | TRBJ1-2 | TRBV7-9
ASSWTLAGGSGEQF | TRBJ2-1 | TRBV7-9
ASSSAGGSYEQY | TRBJ2-7 | TRBV7-9
ASSLGWTSTYEQY | TRBJ2-7 | TRBV7-9
ASRPVSGTEAF | TRBJ1-1 | TRBV6-5
ASSLASGGGQTYEQY | TRBJ2-7 | TRBV5-1
ASSSKRASYGYT | TRBJ1-2 | TRBV5-4
ASSVSGGNQPQH | TRBJ1-5 | TRBV7-9
SAPLAVNTGELF | TRBJ2-2 | TRBV29-1
ASSPGGSYTSNEQF | TRBJ2-1 | TRBV11-2
ASSLGPKGAWTGELF | TRBJ2-2 | TRBV13
ASSQGPIKGF | TRBJ1-1 | TRBV28
ASDSSAGGART | TRBJ1-2 | TRBV2
ASSFATSGREETQY | TRBJ2-5 | TRBV13
ASSPDRGRELF | TRBJ2-2 | TRBV7-2
ASSLSGRADTQY | TRBJ2-3 | TRBV11-1
AWSVTGGTQY | TRBJ2-5 | TRBV30
ASSSRPLGGETQY | TRBJ2-5 | TRBV27
ASTKEGLAGYEQF | TRBJ2-1 | TRBV5-4
ASSQGSSGSIDEQY | TRBJ2-7 | TRBV4-2
ASSPRQGAYNEQF | TRBJ2-1 | TRBV27
ASSDRGSYGYT | TRBJ1-2 | TRBV14
ASSLQGGQPQH | TRBJ1-5 | TRBV7-9
ASSIDPLTGTPNTGELF | TRBJ2-2 | TRBV19
ASSPRQAYELF | TRBJ2-2 | TRBV27
ASSQGYWREIMIGELF | TRBJ2-2 | TRBV4-2
ASSLGAEQETQY | TRBJ2-5 | TRBV5-1
ASSTGTESYGYT | TRBJ1-2 | TRBV19
ASSPSRAENEQF | TRBJ2-1 | TRBV18
ASSQRGQGSVGGQPQH | TRBJ1-5 | TRBV16
AISDGTHKSLSDYEQY | TRBJ2-7 | TRBV10-3
AWSEYGTNTEAF | TRBJ1-1 | TRBV30
ASSIAGQETQY | TRBJ2-5 | TRBV19
AWSGGGDTEAF | TRBJ1-1 | TRBV30
ASSEIFYEQY | TRBJ2-7 | TRBV10-2
SVETDREYEQY | TRBJ2-7 | TRBV29-1
ASSLLGGGSPSYGYT | TRBJ1-2 | TRBV5-8
ASSHRSSVVVNEQF | TRBJ2-1 | TRBV4-1